This TCR beta chain emerged from a study of molecular identifiers for immune sequencing clone quantification. The bulk TCR libraries were made with methods described before and with listed TCR primers. TCRdb itself ran the PCR reads through MiXCR, one entry per CDR3 protein. This repertoire shows hundreds of thousands of distinct CDR3 sequences, over 20% found once; its top ten account for approximately 0.74%. Trimming cost V 2 bases and J 3 bases, with 12 bases left between them. This CDR3 has 15 residues. The germline CDR1 and CDR2 sequences are SGHTA and FQGNSA. As for this clonotype: Its antigen is unidentified.

Regarding the study as a whole: Naive cells had under 1% of molecules in clones above 20 RNA copies, effectors over 99%. Spiked Jurkat TCR RNA from one cell was reportedly detectable among about a million naive cells.

The source material was naive CD8+ T cells from blood, with Jurkat cell RNA spiked in. Subset described: FACS-sorted CD8+CD4-CCR7+CD45RA+ naive T cells. This clonotype was sampled from a human donor in good health. Some libraries in this study had Jurkat cell RNA spiked in. This chain joins TRBV7-2 and TRBJ2-3; TRBD1 is a possible D gene (6 bases). The CDR3 region has the DNA TGTGCCAGCAGCTTAACCAGGGGCCCGACAGATACGCAGTATTTT. This sequence encodes CASSLTRGPTDTQYF.